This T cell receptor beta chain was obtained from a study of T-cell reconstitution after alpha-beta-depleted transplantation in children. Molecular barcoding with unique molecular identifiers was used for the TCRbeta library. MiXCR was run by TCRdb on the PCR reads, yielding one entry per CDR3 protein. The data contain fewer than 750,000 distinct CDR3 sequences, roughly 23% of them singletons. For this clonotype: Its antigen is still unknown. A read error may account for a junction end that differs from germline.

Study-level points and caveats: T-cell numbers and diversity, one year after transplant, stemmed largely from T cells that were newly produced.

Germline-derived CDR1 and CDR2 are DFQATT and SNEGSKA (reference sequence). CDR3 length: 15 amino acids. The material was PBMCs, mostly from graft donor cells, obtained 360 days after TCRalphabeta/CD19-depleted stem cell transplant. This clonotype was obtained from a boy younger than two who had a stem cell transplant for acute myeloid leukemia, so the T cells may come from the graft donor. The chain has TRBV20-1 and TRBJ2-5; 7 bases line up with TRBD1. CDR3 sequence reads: CSARGVTGSQETQYF. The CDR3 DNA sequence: TGCAGTGCAAGAGGTGTGACAGGGTCCCAAGAGACCCAGTACTTC.